The rows below give T cell receptor beta chains drawn from one sample of a study of cytomegalovirus exposure and HLA in healthy donors. Repertoires were generated with immunoSEQ multiplex PCR, while TCRdb's copy carries only in-frame clones and drops some. The table includes about 180,000 clones, around three quarters detected once. The sample consisted of PBMCs. The receptor source for this set is a woman aged 40 to 50 in good health and CMV-seronegative. Each CDR3 is given with its conserved first and last residue. The order of the fields is D gene, clone size, J gene, V gene, CDR3 DNA, CDR3 protein. The D gene is left open where the match is weak. Clone size is shown for a subset of rows, as once, few, many or a class of expanded clone.

TRBD1,-,TRBJ2-7,TRBV6-5,TGTGCCCAGCAACCCAGGGGGCTATCCTACGAGCAGTACTTC,CAQQPRGLSYEQYF
-,once,TRBJ2-1,TRBV7-9,TGTGCCAGCAGCTACGAAAGGTTGGGACTCGTTCCCCACAATGAGCAGTTCTTC,CASSYERLGLVPHNEQFF
-,-,TRBJ2-6,TRBV27,TGTGCCAGCAGTTTAGGGGGGGCTGGGGGGGCCAACGTCCTGACTTTC,CASSLGGAGGANVLTF
TRBD1,-,TRBJ2-3,TRBV5-1,TGCGCCAGCAGCGGGATACAGGGGTACGGCACAGATACGCAGTATTTT,CASSGIQGYGTDTQYF
-,-,TRBJ1-5,TRBV19,TGTGCCACACGGGGGGGGTATCAGCCCCAGCATTTT,CATRGGYQPQHF
TRBD1,-,TRBJ1-5,TRBV6-5,TGTGCCAGCAGAGGGGGGGGACAGGGGCCTCAGCCCCAGCATTTT,CASRGGGQGPQPQHF
-,-,TRBJ2-1,TRBV4-2,TGTGCCAGCAGCCAATCTGGAGGCGGATCCGAGCAGTTCTTC,CASSQSGGGSEQFF
TRBD1,-,TRBJ1-2,TRBV19,TGTGCCAGTAGTGGACGGACAGGTAGGAATGGCTACACCTTC,CASSGRTGRNGYTF
TRBD1,-,TRBJ1-4,TRBV12-5,TGTGCTAGTGGTTTAAGAGGGGGACAGGGTAATGAAAAACTGTTTTTT,CASGLRGGQGNEKLFF
TRBD2,-,TRBJ2-1,TRBV9,TGTGCCAGTGCGATCGGGACTAGCGTTCACAATGAGCAGTTCTTC,CASAIGTSVHNEQFF